The present T cell receptor beta chain was sequenced within a study of Tregs in tolerant kidney transplant recipients. General study points: Antigen-driven expansion was suggested because donor-specific Tregs expanded more than all Tregs in tolerant patients. The most relevant donor-specific Treg TCRbeta repertoire apparently came from expansion with activated donor B cells. The small number of patients limits these findings pending further validation.

With regard to this clone: Its antigen remains unidentified.

Recipients received nonmyeloablative bone marrow transplants from related graft donors, with transient mixed chimerism. The CDR3 extends over 13 amino acids. Germline V gene data show CDR1 as SSHAT and CDR2 as FNYEAQ (reference sequence). V lost 1 base, J lost 3 bases, and 7 bases lay in between. This table comes from immunoSEQ multiplex PCR, and its TCRdb copy is limited to in-frame clones, with some not included. Found here are tens of thousands of clones, approximately 81% of them singletons; the top ten hold about 25%. The source material was CD8+ T cells from blood (PBMCs), sampled 6 months after the transplant. The rearrangement joins TRBV7-7 to TRBJ2-7; perhaps TRBD1 as D (5 bases). The clonotype originates from a human patient who received a combined kidney and bone marrow transplant. Part of the T cell pool may stem from the graft donor. The CDR3 DNA reads TGTGCCAGCAGCTTAGGCAGGGACTACGAGCAGTACTTC. Its protein is CASSLGRDYEQYF.